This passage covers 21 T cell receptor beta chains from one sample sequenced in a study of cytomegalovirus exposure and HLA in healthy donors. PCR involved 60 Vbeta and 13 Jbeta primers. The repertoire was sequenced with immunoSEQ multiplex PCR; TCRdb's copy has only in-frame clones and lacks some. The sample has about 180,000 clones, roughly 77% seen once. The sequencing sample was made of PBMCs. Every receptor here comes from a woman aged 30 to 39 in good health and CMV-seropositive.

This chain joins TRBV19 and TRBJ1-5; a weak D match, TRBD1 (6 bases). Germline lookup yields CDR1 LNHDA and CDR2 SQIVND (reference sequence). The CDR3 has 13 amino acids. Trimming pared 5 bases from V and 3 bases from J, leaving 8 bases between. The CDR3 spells CASSSGVNQPQHF. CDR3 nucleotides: TGTGCCAGTAGTTCAGGGGTCAATCAGCCCCAGCATTTT.

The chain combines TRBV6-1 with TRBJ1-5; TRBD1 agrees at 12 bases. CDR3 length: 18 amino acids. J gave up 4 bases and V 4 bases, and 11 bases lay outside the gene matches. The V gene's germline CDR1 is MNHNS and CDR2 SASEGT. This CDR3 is CASSGGPGQGARNQPQHF. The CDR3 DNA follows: TGTGCCAGCAGTGGGGGTCCGGGACAGGGGGCTCGAAATCAGCCCCAGCATTTT.

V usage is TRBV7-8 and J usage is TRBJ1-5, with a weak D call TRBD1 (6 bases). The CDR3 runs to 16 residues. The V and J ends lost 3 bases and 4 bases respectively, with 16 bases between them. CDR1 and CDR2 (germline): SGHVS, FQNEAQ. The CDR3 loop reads CASSLGQGIMNQPQHF. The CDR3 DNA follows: TGTGCCAGCAGCTTGGGGCAGGGGATTATGAATCAGCCCCAGCATTTT. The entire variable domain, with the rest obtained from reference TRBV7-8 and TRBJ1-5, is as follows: GAGVSQSPRYKVAKRGQDVALRCDPISGHVSLFWYQQALGQGPEFLTYFQNEAQLDKSGLPSDRFFAERPEGSVSTLKIQRTQQEDSAVYLCASSLGQGIMNQPQHFGDGTRLSIL.

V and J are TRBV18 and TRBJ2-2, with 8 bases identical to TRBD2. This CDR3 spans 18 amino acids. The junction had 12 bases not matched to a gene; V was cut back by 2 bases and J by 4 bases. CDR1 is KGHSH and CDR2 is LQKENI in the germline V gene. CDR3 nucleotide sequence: TGTGCCAGCTCACCAAAGTTGTCTGCGGGGGGATTCACCGGGGAGCTGTTTTTT. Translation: CASSPKLSAGGFTGELFF.

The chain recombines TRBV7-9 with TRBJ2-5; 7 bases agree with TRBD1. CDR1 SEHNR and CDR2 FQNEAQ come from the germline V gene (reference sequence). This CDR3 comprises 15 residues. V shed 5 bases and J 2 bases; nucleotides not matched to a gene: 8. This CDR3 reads CASSPRSTGQETQYF. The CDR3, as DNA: TGTGCCAGCAGCCCGCGATCGACAGGGCAAGAGACCCAGTACTTC. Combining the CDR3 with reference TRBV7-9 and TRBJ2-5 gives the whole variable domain DTGVSQNPRHKITKRGQNVTFRCDPISEHNRLYWYRQTLGQGPEFLTYFQNEAQLEKSRLLSDRFSAERPKGSFSTLEIQRTEQGDSAMYLCASSPRSTGQETQYFGPGTRLLVL.

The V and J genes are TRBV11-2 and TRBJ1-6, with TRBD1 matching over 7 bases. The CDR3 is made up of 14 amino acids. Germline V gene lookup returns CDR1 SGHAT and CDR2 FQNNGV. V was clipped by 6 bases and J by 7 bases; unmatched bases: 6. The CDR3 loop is CASSLGGGNSPLHF. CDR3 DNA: TGTGCCAGCAGTCTAGGAGGGGGCAATTCACCCCTCCACTTT. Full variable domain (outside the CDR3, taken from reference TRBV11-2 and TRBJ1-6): EAGVAQSPRYKIIEKRQSVAFWCNPISGHATLYWYQQILGQGPKLLIQFQNNGVVDDSQLPKDRFSAERLKGVDSTLKIQPAKLEDSAVYLCASSLGGGNSPLHFGNGTRLTVT.

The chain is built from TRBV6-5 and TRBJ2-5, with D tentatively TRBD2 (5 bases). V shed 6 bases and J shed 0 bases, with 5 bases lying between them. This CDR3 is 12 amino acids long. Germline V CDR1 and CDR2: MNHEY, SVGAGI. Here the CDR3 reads CASSGDQETQYF. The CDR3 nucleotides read TGTGCCAGCAGCGGGGACCAAGAGACCCAGTACTTC.

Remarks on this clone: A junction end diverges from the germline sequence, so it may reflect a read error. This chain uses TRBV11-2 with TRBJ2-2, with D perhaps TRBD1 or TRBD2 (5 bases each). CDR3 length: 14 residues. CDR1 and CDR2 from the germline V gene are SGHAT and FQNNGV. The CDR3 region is CASSLDYPGRELFF. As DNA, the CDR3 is TGTGCCAGCAGCCTAGACTACCCAGGGAGGGAGCTGTTTTTT.

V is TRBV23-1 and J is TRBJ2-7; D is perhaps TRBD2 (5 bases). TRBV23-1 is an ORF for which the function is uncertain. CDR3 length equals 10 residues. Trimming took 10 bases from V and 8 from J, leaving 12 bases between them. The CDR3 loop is CATPGVQQYF. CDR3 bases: TGCGCCACACCCGGGGTCCAGCAGTACTTC.

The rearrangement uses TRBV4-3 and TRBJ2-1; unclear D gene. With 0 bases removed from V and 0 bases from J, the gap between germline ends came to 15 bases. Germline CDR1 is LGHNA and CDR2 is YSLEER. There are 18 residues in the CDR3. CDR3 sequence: CASSQDKYFESSYNEQFF. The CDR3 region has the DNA TGCGCCAGCAGCCAAGATAAGTACTTCGAAAGCTCCTACAATGAGCAGTTCTTC.

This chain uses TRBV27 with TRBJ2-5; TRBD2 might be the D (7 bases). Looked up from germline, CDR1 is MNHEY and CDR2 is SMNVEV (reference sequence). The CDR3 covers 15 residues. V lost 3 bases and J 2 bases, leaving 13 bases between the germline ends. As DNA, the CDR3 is TGTGCCAGCAGTTTGGTGGCGGGGGCACAAGAGACCCAGTACTTC. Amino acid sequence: CASSLVAGAQETQYF.

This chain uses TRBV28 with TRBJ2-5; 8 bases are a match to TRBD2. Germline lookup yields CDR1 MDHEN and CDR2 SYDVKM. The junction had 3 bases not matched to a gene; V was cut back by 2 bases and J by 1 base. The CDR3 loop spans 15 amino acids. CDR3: CASSLRGGLQETQYF. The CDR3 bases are TGTGCCAGCAGTTTACGGGGGGGGCTCCAAGAGACCCAGTACTTC.

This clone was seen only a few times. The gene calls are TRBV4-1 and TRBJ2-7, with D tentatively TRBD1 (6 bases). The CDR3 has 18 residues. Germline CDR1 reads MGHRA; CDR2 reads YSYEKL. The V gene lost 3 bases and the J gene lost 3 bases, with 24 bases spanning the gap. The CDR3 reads CASSQGPIRGQGDYEQYF. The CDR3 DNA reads TGCGCCAGCAGCCAGGGCCCGATCCGGGGACAAGGGGACTACGAGCAGTACTTC.

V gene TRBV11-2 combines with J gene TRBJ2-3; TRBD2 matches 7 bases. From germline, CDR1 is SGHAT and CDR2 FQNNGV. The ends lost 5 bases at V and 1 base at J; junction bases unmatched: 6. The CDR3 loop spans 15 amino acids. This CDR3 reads CASSTAGLGTDTQYF. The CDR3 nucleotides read TGTGCCAGCAGCACAGCGGGGCTCGGCACAGATACGCAGTATTTT.

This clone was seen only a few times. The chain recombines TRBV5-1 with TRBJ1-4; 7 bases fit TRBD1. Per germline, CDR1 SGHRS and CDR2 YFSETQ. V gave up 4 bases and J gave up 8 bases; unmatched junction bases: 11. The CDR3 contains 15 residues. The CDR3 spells CASSARTGGPEKLFF. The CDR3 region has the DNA TGCGCCAGCAGCGCCCGGACAGGTGGGCCGGAAAAACTGTTTTTT.

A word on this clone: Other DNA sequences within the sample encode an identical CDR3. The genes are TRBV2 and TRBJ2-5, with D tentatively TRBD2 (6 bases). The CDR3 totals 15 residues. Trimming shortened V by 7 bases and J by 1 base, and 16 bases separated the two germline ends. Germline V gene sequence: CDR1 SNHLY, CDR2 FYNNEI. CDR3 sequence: CASIGPAGPQETQYF. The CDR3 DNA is TGTGCCAGCATCGGACCCGCGGGGCCCCAAGAGACCCAGTACTTC.

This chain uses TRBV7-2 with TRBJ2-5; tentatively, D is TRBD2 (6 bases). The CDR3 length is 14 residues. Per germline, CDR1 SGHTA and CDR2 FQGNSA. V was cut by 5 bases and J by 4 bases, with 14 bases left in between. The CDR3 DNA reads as TGTGCCAGCAGCCCCTCGCGGGGTGGAGAGACCCAGTACTTC. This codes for CASSPSRGGETQYF.

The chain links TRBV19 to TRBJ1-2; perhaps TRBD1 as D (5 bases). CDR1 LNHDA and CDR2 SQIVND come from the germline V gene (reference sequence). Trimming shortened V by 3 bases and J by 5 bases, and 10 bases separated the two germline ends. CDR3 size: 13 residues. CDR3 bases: TGTGCCAGTAGTATCGGCAGGGCATATGGCTACACCTTC. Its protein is CASSIGRAYGYTF.

The chain's CDR3 is CASSLVGTNYNEQFF. The CDR3 DNA follows: TGTGCCAGCAGCTTGGTAGGGACTAATTACAATGAGCAGTTCTTC. J is TRBJ2-1 and V is TRBV5-4; TRBD2 agrees at 7 bases. The CDR3 has 15 residues. J was trimmed by 4 bases and V by 0 bases; bases with no gene match: 4. Germline CDR1 SGHNT, CDR2 YYREEE (reference sequence). The variable domain in full, with the rest retrieved from reference TRBV5-4 and TRBJ2-1, is ETGVTQSPTHLIKTRGQQVTLRCSSQSGHNTVSWYQQALGQGPQFIFQYYREEENGRGNFPPRFSGLQFPNYSSELNVNALELDDSALYLCASSLVGTNYNEQFFGPGTRLTVL.

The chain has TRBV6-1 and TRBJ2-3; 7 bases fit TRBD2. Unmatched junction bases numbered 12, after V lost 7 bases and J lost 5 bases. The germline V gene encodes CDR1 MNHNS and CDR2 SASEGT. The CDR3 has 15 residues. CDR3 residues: CASTEGGLRGDTQYF. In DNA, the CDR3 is TGTGCCAGCACCGAGGGAGGGTTAAGGGGAGATACGCAGTATTTT.

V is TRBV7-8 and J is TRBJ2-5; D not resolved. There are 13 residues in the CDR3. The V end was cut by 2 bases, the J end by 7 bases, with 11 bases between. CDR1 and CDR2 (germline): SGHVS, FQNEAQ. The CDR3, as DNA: TGTGCCAGCAGCTTATCAGGTGCAGGGACCCAGTACTTC. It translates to CASSLSGAGTQYF.